What follows are 32 T cell receptor beta chains derived from one specimen sequenced in a study of blood T cell repertoires in COVID-19. Assay used: immunoSEQ multiplex PCR; TCRdb lists only in-frame clones, some missing. This table holds just under 250,000 clones, around 89% found once. Sample: PBMCs or T cells enriched from blood (not recorded which). The receptors stem from a woman in her twenties or thirties who had recovered from COVID-19.

V gene TRBV2 combines with J gene TRBJ1-6; D is possibly TRBD1 (6 bases). The CDR3 runs 15 residues. Germline-derived CDR1 and CDR2 are SNHLY and FYNNEI. V shed 11 bases and J shed 7 bases, with 21 bases lying between them. This chain's CDR3 is CASLEPGVLNSPLHF. In nucleotides, the CDR3 is TGTGCCTCCCTAGAACCAGGGGTGTTGAATTCACCCCTCCACTTT. Based on the CDR3 plus reference TRBV2 and TRBJ1-6, the full variable domain is EPEVTQTPSHQVTQMGQEVILRCVPISNHLYFYWYRQILGQKVEFLVSFYNNEISEKSEIFDDQFSVERPDGSNFTLKIRSTKLEDSAMYFCASLEPGVLNSPLHFGNGTRLTVT.

The chain joins TRBV11-2 to TRBJ1-6; 8 bases are a match to TRBD1. Germline loops: CDR1 SGHAT, CDR2 FQNNGV. CDR3 size: 16 residues. The V gene end was trimmed by 5 bases and the J gene end by 7 bases; junction bases not matched to a gene: 10. The CDR3: CASSLLPGGENSPLHF. The CDR3 nucleotides are TGTGCCAGCAGCCTGCTACCAGGGGGCGAAAATTCACCCCTCCACTTT.

The rearrangement links TRBV29-1 to TRBJ2-1; TRBD1 is a possible D gene (6 bases). Per the germline V gene, CDR1 is SQVTM and CDR2 is ANQGSEA. With 8 bases removed from V and 0 bases from J, the gap between germline ends came to 14 bases. The CDR3 totals 14 residues. For the CDR3, the DNA is TGCAGCACAGGGTTCATGCCCTCCTACAATGAGCAGTTCTTC. The encoded protein is CSTGFMPSYNEQFF.

V is TRBV28 and J is TRBJ2-7, with 7 bases that match TRBD2. Germline assignment: CDR1 MDHEN and CDR2 SYDVKM. The CDR3 is 13 residues long. V was clipped by 6 bases and J by 5 bases; unmatched bases: 7. DNA for the CDR3: TGTGCCAGCAGAGGGAGGGTCGGCAACGAGCAGTACTTC. It encodes CASRGRVGNEQYF.

This rearrangement joins TRBV28 to TRBJ2-1, with 10 nucleotides matching TRBD2. This CDR3 contains 15 residues. Germline V gene data show CDR1 as MDHEN and CDR2 as SYDVKM. V lost 6 bases, J lost 6 bases, and 8 bases stayed unmatched. The CDR3 is CASSHFGTSVNEQFF. CDR3 DNA sequence: TGTGCCAGCAGCCACTTTGGGACTAGCGTCAATGAGCAGTTCTTC.

The chain uses TRBV4-3 and TRBJ1-4, with D possibly being TRBD1 (6 bases). Germline V gene data show CDR1 as LGHNA and CDR2 as YSLEER. The CDR3 loop spans 16 amino acids. Deletions cut 0 bases from V and 7 bases from J, with 15 bases between. The CDR3, as DNA: TGCGCCAGCAGCCAAGATTATGGAGGGGGGGGTGAAAAACTGTTTTTT. Translation: CASSQDYGGGGEKLFF.

The rearrangement links TRBV30 to TRBJ1-2; 8 bases align to TRBD1. Germline V gene lookup returns CDR1 GTSNPN and CDR2 SVGIG (reference sequence). This CDR3 spans 16 amino acids. V shed 0 bases, J shed 7 bases, and the junction held 13 bases outside the gene matches. The CDR3 DNA sequence: TGTGCCTGGAGTGTACAGGGGCTCAGGGGGCTGGGTGGCTACACCTTC. Translated, it gives CAWSVQGLRGLGGYTF. The entire variable domain, with the rest obtained from reference TRBV30 and TRBJ1-2, is as follows: SQTIHQWPATLVQPVGSPLSLECTVEGTSNPNLYWYRQAAGRGLQLLFYSVGIGQISSEVPQNLSASRPQDRQFILSSKKLLLSDSGFYLCAWSVQGLRGLGGYTFGSGTRLTVV.

The chain carries TRBV19 and TRBJ1-1; no firm D call. CDR1 is LNHDA, CDR2 SQIVND, per germline (reference sequence). V was trimmed by 5 bases and J by 11 bases, leaving 15 bases between them. This CDR3 has 12 residues. The CDR3 is CASSSQEVPAFF. CDR3 nucleotide sequence: TGTGCCAGTAGTTCCCAGGAGGTCCCGGCTTTCTTT.

J is TRBJ1-1 and V is TRBV9; D gene unclear. The CDR3 consists of 15 residues. The ends were cut back, 0 bases at V and 3 bases at J, with 12 bases in the middle. Per germline, CDR1 SGDLS and CDR2 YYNGEE. The CDR3 is CASSVDSSRDTEAFF. CDR3 in DNA: TGTGCCAGCAGCGTAGATAGCAGCCGGGACACTGAAGCTTTCTTT.

The chain recombines TRBV11-2 with TRBJ2-5; tentatively, D is TRBD1 (6 bases). Germline CDR1 SGHAT, CDR2 FQNNGV. V gave up 9 bases and J gave up 5 bases, with 19 bases separating them. CDR3 length equals 14 residues. In DNA, the CDR3 is TGTGCCAGTCGGATAGGGGGTGGCGGCGAGACCCAGTACTTC. This sequence encodes CASRIGGGGETQYF.

The J gene is TRBJ1-6, the V gene TRBV6-8, with a tentative D call TRBD1 (6 bases). Per germline, CDR1 MNHGY and CDR2 SAAAGT. This CDR3 is built from 14 residues. Trimming took off 6 bases at V and 7 bases at J, with 13 bases between the two ends. The CDR3 DNA is TGTGCCAGCAGGAGGGGGGGCAAAAATTCACCCCTCCACTTT. Translation gives CASRRGGKNSPLHF.

A word on this clone: Compared with germline, one end of the junction differs, possibly owing to a read error. V gene TRBV28 combines with J gene TRBJ2-7; no definite D call. This CDR3 region has 11 residues. Germline V lookup: CDR1 MDHEN, CDR2 SYDVKM. The CDR3 loop is CASSSVYEQYF. The CDR3 DNA sequence: TGTGCCAGTAGTTCCGTGTACGAGCAGTACTTC.

The chain links TRBV5-1 to TRBJ1-2, with 10 bases matching TRBD1. Germline CDR1 SGHRS, CDR2 YFSETQ. The CDR3 covers 14 residues. V lost 0 bases, J lost 7 bases, and 3 bases stayed unmatched. CDR3 protein: CASSLERTGGGYTF. CDR3 nucleotide sequence: TGCGCCAGCAGCTTGGAACGGACAGGGGGTGGCTACACCTTC.

This chain connects TRBV30 to TRBJ1-2; no clear D. This CDR3 spans 13 amino acids. Trimming left V 0 bases short and J 3 bases short, with 8 bases between. The V gene's germline CDR1 is GTSNPN and CDR2 SVGIG (reference sequence). DNA for the CDR3: TGTGCCTGGAGTGTAAACACCCACTATGGCTACACCTTC. This encodes CAWSVNTHYGYTF.

This rearrangement joins TRBV5-1 to TRBJ2-7; 7 nucleotides match TRBD2. The ends lost 1 base at V and 7 bases at J; junction bases unmatched: 8. Germline V CDR1 and CDR2: SGHRS, YFSETQ. The CDR3 extends over 14 amino acids. The CDR3 sequence: CASSLYVGGGEQYF. Written as DNA, the CDR3 is TGCGCCAGCAGCTTGTACGTCGGCGGGGGAGAGCAGTACTTC.

The V gene is TRBV6-5, the J gene TRBJ2-3, with TRBD1 identical over 9 bases. The V segment lost 4 bases and the J segment 2 bases; nucleotides outside the gene matches: 7. CDR3 length: 16 residues. Germline values: CDR1 MNHEY, CDR2 SVGAGI. CDR3 amino acids: CASSSHTGGVTDTQYF. The CDR3 DNA reads TGTGCCAGCAGTTCACATACAGGGGGCGTCACAGATACGCAGTATTTT.

This rearrangement joins TRBV5-4 to TRBJ1-2, with unresolved D. This CDR3 region has 13 residues. V was shortened by 4 bases and J by 6 bases, with 13 bases between the two germline ends. Germline V CDR1 and CDR2: SGHNT, YYREEE (reference sequence). CDR3 in amino acids: CASSDRPRDGYTF. CDR3 bases: TGTGCCAGCAGCGACCGACCGAGGGATGGCTACACCTTC.

The CDR3 reads CASSVAPTVNYGYTF. Written as DNA, the CDR3 is TGTGCCAGCAGCGTAGCCCCGACAGTTAACTATGGCTACACCTTC. V and J are TRBV9 and TRBJ1-2; D is perhaps TRBD1 (5 bases). The CDR3 length is 15 residues. CDR1 is SGDLS and CDR2 is YYNGEE in the germline V gene. V was trimmed by 0 bases and J by 1 base, leaving 10 bases between them.

This clone was seen only once. The chain is built from TRBV3-1 (or the pseudogene TRBV3-2) and TRBJ1-2; D ambiguous. V gave up 6 bases and J gave up 2 bases, with 13 bases separating them. The CDR3 sequence is 14 residues long. Germline CDR1 LGHDT, CDR2 YNNKEL (reference sequence). In DNA form, the CDR3 reads TGTGCCAGCAGTCACCGGACGGGAAACTATGGCTACACCTTC. Protein: CASSHRTGNYGYTF.

The V and J genes are TRBV18 and TRBJ1-1; no clear D gene. V dropped 3 bases and J dropped 1 base, with 12 bases sitting between them. In germline, CDR1 is KGHSH, CDR2 LQKENI. CDR3 length: 15 amino acids. The CDR3 here is CASSPGVGENTEAFF. The CDR3 nucleotides read TGTGCCAGCTCACCGGGTGTCGGGGAGAACACTGAAGCTTTCTTT.

This chain uses TRBV6-5 with TRBJ1-2; D may be TRBD1 (6 bases). The V end was cut by 6 bases, the J end by 6 bases, with 20 bases between. CDR3 length: 15 amino acids. From germline, CDR1 is MNHEY and CDR2 SVGAGI. This chain's CDR3 is CASRPSSGTSHGYTF. The DNA of the CDR3 is TGTGCCAGCAGGCCATCCTCCGGGACATCCCATGGCTACACCTTC.

This chain uses TRBV19 with TRBJ2-7; tentatively, D is TRBD2 (6 bases). Trimming removed 6 bases at V and 1 base at J, with 13 bases between. This CDR3 spans 14 amino acids. Germline CDR1 is LNHDA and CDR2 is SQIVND (reference sequence). The CDR3 sequence: CASSSGTGSYEQYF. CDR3 nucleotides: TGTGCCAGTAGCTCCGGGACTGGGTCCTACGAGCAGTACTTC.

V usage is TRBV27 and J usage is TRBJ1-1, with 7 positions matching TRBD1. After removal of 5 bases from V and 3 bases from J, the junction contained 6 bases not matched to a gene. This CDR3 spans 14 amino acids. CDR1 and CDR2 (germline): MNHEY, SMNVEV (reference sequence). In DNA, the CDR3 is TGTGCCAGCAGTCCGGGACAGAAATACACTGAAGCTTTCTTT. This encodes CASSPGQKYTEAFF.

The chain employs TRBV6-2 or TRBV6-3 and TRBJ1-6, with TRBD1 matching 10 bases. In germline, CDR1 is MNHEY, CDR2 SVGEGT. Losses at the gene ends were 6 bases for V and 9 bases for J; bases not matched to a gene: 8. The CDR3 contains 15 residues. The CDR3, as DNA: TGTGCCAGCAGCTCCGGGACAGGGGTTTTTTCACCCCTCCACTTT. This encodes CASSSGTGVFSPLHF.

This clone was seen just once. This CDR3 is CASSTRDRGNTEAFF. DNA for the CDR3: TGTGCCAGCAGCACCCGGGACAGGGGGAACACTGAAGCTTTCTTT. J is TRBJ1-1 and V is TRBV11-1; 10 bases are shared with TRBD1. The CDR3 runs 15 residues. From germline, CDR1 is SGHAT and CDR2 FQDESV (reference sequence). The ends lost 5 bases at V and 1 base at J; junction bases unmatched: 4.

The chain is built from TRBV5-4 and TRBJ1-6; 8 bases are a match to TRBD1. The CDR3 runs 15 residues. V shed 4 bases, J shed 0 bases, and the junction held 0 bases outside the gene matches. From germline, CDR1 is SGHNT and CDR2 YYREEE (reference sequence). The CDR3 loop is CASSTGGSYNSPLHF. CDR3 DNA sequence: TGTGCCAGCAGCACAGGGGGCTCCTATAATTCACCCCTCCACTTT.

J is TRBJ2-2 and V is TRBV28, with 10 bases matching TRBD1. This CDR3 spans 14 amino acids. The germline V gene encodes CDR1 MDHEN and CDR2 SYDVKM. Germline trimming cut 8 bases from V and 1 base from J; bases unmatched to any gene: 1. The CDR3: CASWDRGNTGELFF. The CDR3 DNA is TGTGCCAGCTGGGACAGGGGGAACACCGGGGAGCTGTTTTTT.

This clone was seen a handful of times. The rearrangement uses TRBV7-9 and TRBJ2-5, with 7 bases that match TRBD2. Germline loops: CDR1 SEHNR, CDR2 FQNEAQ (reference sequence). The CDR3 is 14 residues long. V was clipped by 5 bases and J by 5 bases; unmatched bases: 8. This chain's CDR3 is CASSESGGRETQYF. CDR3 bases: TGTGCCAGCAGCGAATCGGGGGGTCGGGAGACCCAGTACTTC.

In DNA, the CDR3 is TGTGCCAGCAGTCGACAGGGCCCGAACACTGAAGCTTTCTTT. It specifies CASSRQGPNTEAFF. The chain recombines TRBV28 with TRBJ1-1; 7 bases are a match to TRBD1. The J segment lost 1 base and the V segment lost 5 bases, leaving 4 bases of the junction unmatched. The germline CDR1 and CDR2 sequences are MDHEN and SYDVKM. The CDR3 has 14 amino acids.

The rearrangement links TRBV5-8 to TRBJ2-3, with TRBD2 matching over 8 bases. Per the germline V gene, CDR1 is SGHTS and CDR2 is YDEGEE. The V and J ends lost 8 bases and 4 bases, in that order; junction bases with no gene match: 9. This CDR3 comprises 14 residues. As DNA, the CDR3 is TGTGCCAGACAGGGACTAGGGTTCTCAGATACGCAGTATTTT. Amino acid sequence: CARQGLGFSDTQYF.

This clone came up once. The gene calls are TRBV9 and TRBJ2-5; 12 nucleotides agree with TRBD2. CDR3 size: 16 residues. Looked up from germline, CDR1 is SGDLS and CDR2 is YYNGEE. The V and J ends lost 4 bases and 5 bases, in that order; junction bases with no gene match: 9. CDR3 bases: TGTGCCAGCAGCACGCGACTAGCGGGAGTACAGGAGACCCAGTACTTC. Translation: CASSTRLAGVQETQYF.

CDR3 residues: CASRWGQGVGNEQFF. CDR3 DNA sequence: TGTGCCAGCCGCTGGGGACAGGGGGTTGGCAATGAGCAGTTCTTC. The V and J genes are TRBV28 and TRBJ2-1; 11 bases map to TRBD1. V gave up 8 bases and J gave up 6 bases; unmatched junction bases: 9. CDR1 and CDR2 (germline): MDHEN, SYDVKM. The CDR3 contains 15 residues.